The entry below describes one T cell receptor beta chain. These data are taken from a study of patients and donors after allogeneic stem cell transplantation. TCRdb independently ran MiXCR on the RT-PCR reads; one entry per CDR3 protein. The sample lists under 200,000 distinct CDR3 sequences; over 25% were seen once. This receptor was taken from a human donor who was either an allogeneic HSCT recipient or a stem cell or donor lymphocyte infusion donor (not recorded which). It is not recorded whose cells these are; they may come from a transplant donor. The specimen was blood, either unsorted or a sorted T cell fraction (not recorded which).

CDR3 protein: CSAKGGRTSYEQYF. The CDR3 bases are TGCAGTGCTAAGGGGGGGCGGACCTCCTACGAGCAGTACTTC. V and J are TRBV20-1 and TRBJ2-7; D is possibly TRBD2 (7 bases). The CDR3 is made up of 14 amino acids. Deletions cut 4 bases from V and 0 bases from J, with 13 bases between. The germline V gene has CDR1 DFQATT and CDR2 SNEGSKA (reference sequence).